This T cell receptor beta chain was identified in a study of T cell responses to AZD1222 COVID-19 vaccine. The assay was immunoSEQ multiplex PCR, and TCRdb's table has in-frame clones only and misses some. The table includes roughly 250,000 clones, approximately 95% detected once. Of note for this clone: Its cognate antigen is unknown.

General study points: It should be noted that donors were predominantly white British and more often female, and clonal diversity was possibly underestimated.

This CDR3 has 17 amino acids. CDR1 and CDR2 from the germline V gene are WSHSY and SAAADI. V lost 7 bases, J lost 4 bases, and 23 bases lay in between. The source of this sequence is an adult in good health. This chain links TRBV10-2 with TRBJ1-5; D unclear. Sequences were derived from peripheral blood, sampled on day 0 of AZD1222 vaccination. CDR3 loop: CASKDSGGQAVNQPQHF. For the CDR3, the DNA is TGCGCCAGCAAAGACTCCGGCGGCCAGGCCGTAAATCAGCCCCAGCATTTT.